These 21 T cell receptor beta chains share one sample of origin, sequenced in a study of T cell changes during pregnancy in multiple sclerosis. This table comes from immunoSEQ multiplex PCR, and its TCRdb copy is limited to in-frame clones, with some not included. The sample contains 60,000 to 70,000 clones, 90% to 95% of which appear only once. Sample: peripheral blood, taken in the third trimester of pregnancy. The source of these receptors is a female donor in good health, enrolled as a control in a pregnancy study.

The chain combines TRBV30 with TRBJ1-1, with D possibly being TRBD1 (5 bases). Germline assignment: CDR1 GTSNPN and CDR2 SVGIG (reference sequence). V lost 4 bases and J lost 2, with 8 bases in between. The CDR3 contains 12 residues. CDR3 sequence: CAWIGVNTEAFF. CDR3 DNA: TGTGCCTGGATAGGGGTCAACACTGAAGCTTTCTTT. Together with reference TRBV30 and TRBJ1-1, the CDR3 gives the full variable domain: SQTIHQWPATLVQPVGSPLSLECTVEGTSNPNLYWYRQAAGRGLQLLFYSVGIGQISSEVPQNLSASRPQDRQFILSSKKLLLSDSGFYLCAWIGVNTEAFFGQGTRLTVV.

V and J are TRBV7-9 and TRBJ1-6, with a tentative D call TRBD1 (6 bases). Germline loops: CDR1 SEHNR, CDR2 FQNEAQ (reference sequence). Deletions cut 6 bases from V and 13 bases from J, with 19 bases between. The CDR3 is made up of 14 amino acids. CDR3 nucleotides: TGTGCCAGCAGTCAAGACAGAGGGGGAGGGCCCCTCCACTTT. It codes for CASSQDRGGGPLHF.

Concerning this clone itself: One junction end disagrees with the germline gene, perhaps due to a read error. V is TRBV7-7 and J is TRBJ2-5; D is ambiguous. Per germline, CDR1 SSHAT and CDR2 FNYEAQ (reference sequence). The CDR3 has 15 amino acids. The CDR3 region is CASSLALSSTETQYF. The CDR3 region has the DNA TGTGCTAGCAGCTTAGCCCTTAGTAGCACGGAGACCCAGTACTTC.

This clone was seen a few times. The rearrangement joins TRBV5-4 to TRBJ1-2; D ambiguous. This CDR3 spans 11 amino acids. V lost 3 bases and J 4 bases, leaving 4 bases between the germline ends. The germline V gene encodes CDR1 SGHNT and CDR2 YYREEE (reference sequence). The chain's CDR3 is CASSSSYGYTF. CDR3 DNA: TGTGCCAGCAGCTCCAGCTATGGCTACACCTTC.

The chain couples TRBV6-4 to TRBJ2-6; 8 nucleotides align to TRBD1. CDR3 length equals 16 residues. The junction had 12 bases not matched to a gene; V was cut back by 6 bases and J by 8 bases. CDR1 MRHNA and CDR2 SNTAGT come from the germline V gene. CDR3 DNA: TGTGCCAGCAGCCCCCTAGGACAGGGTTCGTCCAACGTCCTGACTTTC. Translation: CASSPLGQGSSNVLTF.

This clone was found a few times. The chain employs TRBV2 and TRBJ2-7; 7 bases fit TRBD1. Trimming at V came to 3 bases and at J to 3 bases, leaving 8 bases not matched to a gene. The CDR3 loop spans 15 amino acids. Germline loops: CDR1 SNHLY, CDR2 FYNNEI. For the CDR3, the DNA is TGTGCCAGCAGTGACCGACAGGGTTGGCTCTACGAGCAGTACTTC. Translation: CASSDRQGWLYEQYF.

This rearrangement joins TRBV6-4 to TRBJ2-7, with D perhaps TRBD1 (5 bases). Germline CDR1 reads MRHNA; CDR2 reads SNTAGT. The CDR3 is 15 amino acids. V shed 3 bases and J shed 2 bases, with 14 bases lying between them. This CDR3 reads CASSETVSPTYEQYF. The DNA for the CDR3 is TGTGCCAGCAGTGAGACAGTTTCCCCAACCTACGAGCAGTACTTC.

The chain couples TRBV27 to TRBJ2-1; TRBD2 is a possible D gene (6 bases). V shed 2 bases and J shed 7 bases, with 12 bases lying between them. This CDR3 comprises 14 residues. The germline gives CDR1 MNHEY, CDR2 SMNVEV (reference sequence). The CDR3 sequence is CASSLTTSVNEQFF. CDR3 DNA: TGTGCCAGCAGTTTAACGACTAGTGTTAATGAGCAGTTCTTC.

V usage is TRBV14 and J usage is TRBJ2-1; maybe TRBD1 (6 bases). V was shortened by 1 base and J by 15 bases, with 10 bases between the two germline ends. The germline CDR1 and CDR2 sequences are SGHDN and FVKESK. The CDR3 is made up of 11 amino acids. The CDR3 spells CASSQGGGRFF. DNA of the CDR3: TGTGCCAGCAGCCAAGGAGGGGGACGGTTCTTC.

The chain uses TRBV5-1 and TRBJ2-5; 10 positions agree with TRBD1. CDR1 and CDR2 from the germline V gene are SGHRS and YFSETQ. This CDR3 has 13 amino acids. Trimming removed 4 bases from V and 4 bases from J; junction bases left unmatched: 1. The CDR3 sequence is CASSRDRGETQYF. DNA for the CDR3: TGCGCCAGCAGCCGGGACAGGGGAGAGACCCAGTACTTC.

This chain uses TRBV29-1 with TRBJ2-7; 7 bases map to TRBD2. V shed 0 bases, J shed 2 bases, and the junction held 7 bases outside the gene matches. The germline V gene has CDR1 SQVTM and CDR2 ANQGSEA. The CDR3 loop spans 15 amino acids. The CDR3 reads CSVEDPLAETYEQYF. CDR3 sequence (DNA): TGCAGCGTTGAAGACCCGCTAGCGGAGACCTACGAGCAGTACTTC.

The chain recombines TRBV6-6 with TRBJ2-7; no firm D call. V lost 4 bases, J lost 0 bases, and 7 bases lay in between. This CDR3 comprises 13 residues. Per germline, CDR1 MNHNY and CDR2 SVGAGI (reference sequence). The CDR3 protein is CASSFTSSYEQYF. The DNA for the CDR3 is TGTGCCAGCAGTTTCACAAGCTCCTACGAGCAGTACTTC.

In DNA, the CDR3 is TGTGCCAGCTCACCGACAGGGATGGTGGGTCAGCCCCAGCATTTT. Translating gives CASSPTGMVGQPQHF. This chain uses TRBV18 with TRBJ1-5; 7 bases map to TRBD1. V shed 3 bases, J shed 6 bases, and the junction held 8 bases outside the gene matches. Germline values: CDR1 KGHSH, CDR2 LQKENI. The CDR3 loop spans 15 amino acids.

The chain is built from TRBV19 and TRBJ1-5; a possible D gene is TRBD1 (6 bases). CDR1 and CDR2 (germline): LNHDA, SQIVND (reference sequence). The CDR3 spans 13 residues. Trimming pared 5 bases from V and 7 bases from J, leaving 12 bases between. Here the CDR3 DNA reads TGTGCCAGTAGTCCCTGGGACACCCAGCCCCAGCATTTT. Amino acid sequence: CASSPWDTQPQHF.

This clone was detected only a few times. The V call is TRBV15, the J call TRBJ2-5; D gene ambiguous. With 3 bases removed from V and 5 bases from J, the gap between germline ends came to 19 bases. The CDR3 is 16 residues long. Germline V lookup: CDR1 LNHNV, CDR2 YYDKDF (reference sequence). In DNA, the CDR3 is TGTGCCACCAGCAGCCTCCTCGCGGAAACCCTGGAGACCCAGTACTTC. This codes for CATSSLLAETLETQYF.

This rearrangement joins TRBV6-4 to TRBJ2-2; D call uncertain. The CDR3 extends over 14 amino acids. Germline loops: CDR1 MRHNA, CDR2 SNTAGT. V was trimmed by 2 bases and J by 7 bases, leaving 11 bases between them. The CDR3 DNA sequence: TGTGCCAGCAGTGACAACCCGGGTAGCGGGGAGCTGTTTTTT. Amino acid sequence: CASSDNPGSGELFF.

The DNA of the CDR3 is TGTGCCAGCAGCCCGGAGACAGATCAGCCCCAGCATTTT. Its translation is CASSPETDQPQHF. This chain links TRBV2 with TRBJ1-5, with a tentative D call TRBD1 (5 bases). The CDR3 is made up of 13 amino acids. V gave up 6 bases and J gave up 5 bases, with 11 bases separating them. CDR1 is SNHLY and CDR2 is FYNNEI in the germline V gene.

This chain links TRBV5-4 with TRBJ1-6; no clear D gene. V lost 3 bases and J 7 bases, leaving 14 bases between the germline ends. Germline V CDR1 and CDR2: SGHNT, YYREEE (reference sequence). This CDR3 contains 15 residues. CDR3 sequence reads: CASSSGTAPNSPLHF. CDR3 nucleotides: TGTGCCAGCAGCTCCGGCACAGCCCCAAATTCACCCCTCCACTTT.

V gene TRBV9 combines with J gene TRBJ2-1; 8 bases are a match to TRBD1. V shed 7 bases, J shed 5 bases, and the junction held 17 bases outside the gene matches. CDR3 size: 17 residues. From germline, CDR1 is SGDLS and CDR2 YYNGEE. This CDR3 is CASAETGTGSPHNEQFF. The CDR3 DNA reads TGTGCCAGCGCAGAGACCGGGACAGGTTCCCCCCACAATGAGCAGTTCTTC.

This chain uses TRBV7-9 with TRBJ2-1; 11 nucleotides agree with TRBD2. Germline values: CDR1 SEHNR, CDR2 FQNEAQ (reference sequence). V lost 11 bases, J lost 5 bases, and 11 bases stayed unmatched. The CDR3 is 15 amino acids. This CDR3 is CALWEGLADDNEQFF. CDR3 nucleotides: TGTGCCTTGTGGGAGGGACTAGCGGACGACAATGAGCAGTTCTTC.

The J gene is TRBJ2-7, the V gene TRBV25-1, with TRBD2 identical over 14 bases. The CDR3 runs to 15 residues. The ends lost 4 bases at V and 7 bases at J; junction bases unmatched: 6. CDR1 is MGHDK, CDR2 SYGVNS, per germline. CDR3 amino acids: CASSGAGLAGVEQYF. Written as DNA, the CDR3 is TGTGCCAGCAGTGGAGCGGGACTAGCGGGAGTTGAGCAGTACTTC.